The next 8 T cell receptor beta chains were all read from a single sample in a study of T cell repertoires in cytomegalovirus infection. Via MiXCR, TCRdb re-called the reads, giving one row per CDR3 protein. The sample includes hundreds of thousands of distinct CDR3 sequences, 42% of them seen just once. Their antigens remain unidentified. Here the sequenced sample was cultured PBMCs, taken from culture after CMV antigen stimulation. These receptors were collected from a human donor in good health (CMV status not recorded). Some clones in this sample may be carry-over from other donors' samples.

The rearrangement links TRBV7-2 to TRBJ2-3, with 11 positions matching TRBD2. The CDR3 runs 16 residues. Germline-derived CDR1 and CDR2 are SGHTA and FQGNSA. Germline trimming cut 5 bases from V and 9 bases from J; bases unmatched to any gene: 13. For the CDR3, the DNA is TGTGCCAGCAGCCCTCCGGGACTAGCGGCTTCAGGGACGCAGTATTTT. It specifies CASSPPGLAASGTQYF.

This clonotype was counted many times. V usage is TRBV7-2 and J usage is TRBJ2-1; TRBD2 aligns across 8 bases. The trim removed 1 base at V and 4 bases at J, leaving 3 bases unmatched. The CDR3 has 15 amino acids. Germline values: CDR1 SGHTA, CDR2 FQGNSA. CDR3 sequence (DNA): TGTGCCAGCAGCTTAGGAGCGGGGGTTTACAATGAGCAGTTCTTC. This gives the protein CASSLGAGVYNEQFF. Complete variable domain (other parts from reference TRBV7-2 and TRBJ2-1): GAGVSQSPSNKVTEKGKDVELRCDPISGHTALYWYRQSLGQGLEFLIYFQGNSAPDKSGLPSDRFSAERTGGSVSTLTIQRTQQEDSAVYLCASSLGAGVYNEQFFGPGTRLTVL.

There are many counts of this clonotype. The chain employs TRBV7-2 and TRBJ2-4; the D gene is possibly TRBD1 (5 bases). The germline CDR1 and CDR2 sequences are SGHTA and FQGNSA. Trimming stripped 3 bases from V and 3 bases from J, with 9 bases between. The CDR3 covers 14 residues. The CDR3 DNA is TGTGCCAGCAGCTTGAGCAGGGACAAAAACATTCAGTACTTC. Its translation is CASSLSRDKNIQYF.

The rearrangement uses TRBV30 and TRBJ1-1; possible D gene TRBD1, 5 bases. Germline V gene data show CDR1 as GTSNPN and CDR2 as SVGIG (reference sequence). There are 13 residues in the CDR3. The ends were cut back, 2 bases at V and 2 bases at J, with 9 bases in the middle. The CDR3 nucleotides are TGTGCCTGGAGTCCGGGACCCAACACTGAAGCTTTCTTT. It codes for CAWSPGPNTEAFF.

The V call is TRBV11-2, the J call TRBJ2-3; TRBD2 is a possible D gene (7 bases). Trimming left V 5 bases short and J 8 bases short, with 23 bases between. The CDR3 runs to 16 residues. Looked up from germline, CDR1 is SGHAT and CDR2 is FQNNGV. The CDR3 sequence is CASSRGGGRKLSTQYF. CDR3 nucleotide sequence: TGTGCCAGCAGCCGCGGGGGCGGGAGAAAACTTAGTACGCAGTATTTT.

The V and J genes are TRBV6-5 and TRBJ1-1, with 12 bases that match TRBD1. The ends lost 0 bases at V and 1 base at J; junction bases unmatched: 18. The CDR3 consists of 22 residues. CDR1 and CDR2 from the germline V gene are MNHEY and SVGAGI. The CDR3 region has the DNA TGTGCCAGCAGTTACTCCCCGGGACAGGGGGCCTTGTCCCAAAAAGGGAACACTGAAGCTTTCTTT. It specifies CASSYSPGQGALSQKGNTEAFF.

V and J are TRBV7-2 and TRBJ2-1, with TRBD2 matching 11 bases. V shed 5 bases and J 5 bases; nucleotides not matched to a gene: 8. The CDR3 covers 16 residues. Germline V gives CDR1 SGHTA, CDR2 FQGNSA. Written as DNA, the CDR3 is TGTGCCAGCAGCCCCCGCGGTAGCGGGGGGGACAATGAGCAGTTCTTC. Protein product: CASSPRGSGGDNEQFF.

This clonotype was detected a few times. This chain uses TRBV12-3 or TRBV12-4 with TRBJ2-7; D may be TRBD1 or TRBD2 (5 bases each). V lost 3 bases to trimming and J lost 4 bases, with 10 bases between them. The CDR3 has 13 residues. CDR3 coding DNA: TGTGCCAGCAGTTTGGGGGTGGCGTACGAGCAGTACTTC. Encoded protein: CASSLGVAYEQYF.